These 29 T cell receptor beta chains were sequenced from one sample in a study of blood T cell repertoires in COVID-19. The assay was immunoSEQ multiplex PCR, and TCRdb's table has in-frame clones only and misses some. The sample lists over 250,000 clones; about nine tenths were seen once. The sequenced sample consisted of peripheral blood. These receptors all come from a man between 50 and 59 years old with acute or convalescent COVID-19.

Note on this clone: One end of the junction is discordant with germline, which a read error may explain. The chain has TRBV5-1 and TRBJ2-3; TRBD2 matches 9 bases. CDR1 SGHRS and CDR2 YFSETQ come from the germline V gene. The CDR3 sequence is 16 residues long. The CDR3 loop is CASSLHSGTSTDTQYF. CDR3 nucleotides: TGCGCCAGCAGCTTGCACTCCGGGACTAGCACTGATACGCAGTATTTT.

V gene TRBV7-2 combines with J gene TRBJ2-1, with 9 bases identical to TRBD1. Germline-derived CDR1 and CDR2 are SGHTA and FQGNSA. The CDR3 totals 14 residues. J was trimmed by 15 bases and V by 1 base; bases with no gene match: 10. CDR3 region: CASSLGGGDRVTFF. The CDR3 DNA is TGTGCCAGCAGCTTAGGGGGAGGGGACAGGGTTACGTTCTTC.

This clone was recorded only once. The chain employs TRBV6-5 and TRBJ1-6, with 7 bases aligning to TRBD1. Unmatched junction bases numbered 3, after V lost 6 bases and J lost 10 bases. In germline, CDR1 is MNHEY, CDR2 SVGAGI. This CDR3 is built from 12 residues. CDR3 DNA sequence: TGTGCCAGCAGGCACAGGGGCTCACCCCTCCACTTT. Residues: CASRHRGSPLHF.

The gene calls are TRBV7-3 and TRBJ1-6; TRBD1 matches 8 bases. There are 13 residues in the CDR3. CDR1 is SGHTA and CDR2 is FQGTGA in the germline V gene. Trimming took 5 bases from V and 16 from J; bases not matched to a gene: 10. The CDR3 region is CASSPGQGGILHF. The CDR3 DNA follows: TGTGCCAGCAGCCCCGGACAGGGTGGGATACTCCACTTT. The complete variable domain, with remaining parts taken from reference TRBV7-3 and TRBJ1-6, reads GAGVSQTPSNKVTEKGKYVELRCDPISGHTALYWYRQSLGQGPEFLIYFQGTGAADDSGLPNDRFFAVRPEGSVSTLKIQRTERGDSAVYLCASSPGQGGILHFGNGTRLTVT.

The chain joins TRBV9 to TRBJ1-3; 11 bases line up with TRBD1. V was pared by 2 bases and J by 6 bases, with 10 bases of the junction left unmatched. The CDR3 is made up of 17 amino acids. Germline values: CDR1 SGDLS, CDR2 YYNGEE. In DNA form, the CDR3 reads TGTGCCAGCAGCGTCCTGGACAGGGGGCAAAGGGAAAACACCATATATTTT. Residues: CASSVLDRGQRENTIYF.

The chain uses TRBV19 and TRBJ1-5; no firm D call. In germline, CDR1 is LNHDA, CDR2 SQIVND (reference sequence). This CDR3 region has 15 residues. Trimming shortened V by 7 bases and J by 0 bases, and 13 bases separated the two germline ends. The CDR3 is CASMWGAYSNQPQHF. In DNA, the CDR3 is TGTGCCAGTATGTGGGGAGCGTATAGCAATCAGCCCCAGCATTTT.

This rearrangement joins TRBV19 to TRBJ2-2; 8 nucleotides line up with TRBD1. The length of the CDR3 is 18 residues. The V and J ends lost 6 bases and 6 bases, in that order; junction bases with no gene match: 18. The germline V gene has CDR1 LNHDA and CDR2 SQIVND (reference sequence). CDR3 amino acids: CASSDSQGAGGLSGELFF. The CDR3 DNA follows: TGTGCCAGTAGCGATAGCCAGGGGGCAGGGGGCTTATCCGGGGAGCTGTTTTTT.

The J gene is TRBJ1-4, the V gene TRBV27; D remains ambiguous. This CDR3 has 12 residues. V lost 4 bases, J lost 8 bases, and 8 bases lay in between. The germline CDR1 and CDR2 sequences are MNHEY and SMNVEV (reference sequence). CDR3 nucleotides: TGTGCCAGCAGTTCAGGCGGGGAAAAACTGTTTTTT. Encoded protein: CASSSGGEKLFF.

The chain uses TRBV7-3 and TRBJ2-6, with D unresolved. Germline V gives CDR1 SGHTA, CDR2 FQGTGA. This CDR3 is built from 14 residues. Between the trimmed V and J ends, which lost 6 bases and 0 bases, there was a span of 6 bases. CDR3 in amino acids: CASSSGSGANVLTF. The CDR3 DNA reads as TGTGCCAGCAGTTCCGGCTCTGGGGCCAACGTCCTGACTTTC.

V usage is TRBV29-1 and J usage is TRBJ2-5, with a weak D call TRBD2 (5 bases). This CDR3 has 11 amino acids. Trimming shortened V by 6 bases and J by 5 bases, and 10 bases separated the two germline ends. CDR1 is SQVTM and CDR2 is ANQGSEA in the germline V gene. CDR3: CSVNTGETQYF. CDR3 DNA sequence: TGCAGCGTGAATACGGGGGAGACCCAGTACTTC.

The V gene is TRBV7-9, the J gene TRBJ1-2, with D perhaps TRBD1 (5 bases). CDR1 is SEHNR and CDR2 is FQNEAQ in the germline V gene (reference sequence). The length of the CDR3 is 14 residues. V lost 7 bases and J lost 0, with 12 bases in between. CDR3 loop: CASILGETNYGYTF. The CDR3 DNA reads as TGTGCCAGCATCCTAGGGGAAACTAACTATGGCTACACCTTC.

J is TRBJ1-6 and V is TRBV5-4; possibly TRBD1 for D (5 bases). Looked up from germline, CDR1 is SGHNT and CDR2 is YYREEE (reference sequence). The CDR3 loop spans 14 amino acids. The V end lost 0 bases, the J end lost 9 bases, and 10 bases lay between the germline ends. The CDR3 sequence: CASSLGGGGSPLHF. DNA of the CDR3: TGTGCCAGCAGCTTGGGCGGGGGAGGTTCACCCCTCCACTTT.

The chain uses TRBV5-1 and TRBJ2-7, with D unresolved. The CDR3 contains 13 residues. The V end lost 1 base, the J end lost 2 bases, and 7 bases lay between the germline ends. Germline-derived CDR1 and CDR2 are SGHRS and YFSETQ. The CDR3 loop is CASSLRSTYEQYF. CDR3 DNA sequence: TGCGCCAGCAGCTTGCGGAGCACCTACGAGCAGTACTTC.

This chain links TRBV9 with TRBJ2-1, with no clear D. In germline, CDR1 is SGDLS, CDR2 YYNGEE. The CDR3 has 15 amino acids. V was pared by 0 bases and J by 6 bases, with 13 bases between. The CDR3 protein is CASSVGGWRANEQFF. The CDR3 DNA follows: TGTGCCAGCAGCGTAGGTGGCTGGAGAGCCAATGAGCAGTTCTTC.

V usage is TRBV12-3 or TRBV12-4 and J usage is TRBJ1-4, with D tentatively TRBD1 (5 bases). Trimming took off 5 bases at V and 14 bases at J, with 15 bases between the two ends. CDR3 length: 12 amino acids. CDR3 region: CASSVQGDPLFF. The CDR3 DNA follows: TGTGCCAGCAGTGTTCAAGGGGATCCGCTGTTTTTT.

This chain joins TRBV7-8 and TRBJ1-2; a possible D gene is TRBD1 (5 bases). The germline V gene encodes CDR1 SGHVS and CDR2 FQNEAQ. V shed 2 bases and J shed 0 bases, with 10 bases lying between them. The CDR3 runs 15 residues. The CDR3 region has the DNA TGTGCCAGCAGCTTACAGGGAAACACTAACTATGGCTACACCTTC. It translates to CASSLQGNTNYGYTF. The variable domain in full, completed from reference TRBV7-8 and TRBJ1-2, reads GAGVSQSPRYKVAKRGQDVALRCDPISGHVSLFWYQQALGQGPEFLTYFQNEAQLDKSGLPSDRFFAERPEGSVSTLKIQRTQQEDSAVYLCASSLQGNTNYGYTFGSGTRLTVV.

The CDR3 loop is CASSPAGSSYNEQFF. In nucleotides, the CDR3 is TGTGCCAGCAGCCCGGCGGGGAGCTCCTACAATGAGCAGTTCTTC. The chain links TRBV7-3 to TRBJ2-1, with a tentative D call TRBD2 (6 bases). CDR1 SGHTA and CDR2 FQGTGA come from the germline V gene. The V gene lost 5 bases and the J gene lost 0 bases, with 11 bases spanning the gap. The CDR3 sequence is 15 residues long.

Written as DNA, the CDR3 is TGTGCCAGTAGCGCTCACACCCAGACCCAGTACTTC. Translating gives CASSAHTQTQYF. The chain joins TRBV19 to TRBJ2-5; D remains unclear. This CDR3 region has 12 residues. Germline V gene lookup returns CDR1 LNHDA and CDR2 SQIVND (reference sequence). Trimming removed 6 bases at V and 6 bases at J, with 11 bases between.

The V and J genes are TRBV3-1 (or the pseudogene TRBV3-2) and TRBJ1-1; D is perhaps TRBD1 (5 bases). The germline V gene encodes CDR1 LGHDT and CDR2 YNNKEL (reference sequence). This CDR3 contains 13 residues. V lost 6 bases, J lost 6 bases, and 14 bases lay in between. The CDR3 DNA is TGTGCCAGCAGAGATCAGGGTGACCCTGAAGCTTTCTTT. Amino acids: CASRDQGDPEAFF.

CDR3 sequence: CASIQSVMNTEAFF. DNA for the CDR3: TGTGCCAGCATTCAATCGGTAATGAACACTGAAGCTTTCTTT. The rearrangement uses TRBV6-5 and TRBJ1-1; D gene ambiguous. This CDR3 is 14 amino acids long. The germline CDR1 and CDR2 sequences are MNHEY and SVGAGI. With 7 bases removed from V and 0 bases from J, the gap between germline ends came to 12 bases.

The chain is built from TRBV4-2 and TRBJ2-3; unclear D gene. V lost 1 base and J lost 7, with 12 bases in between. The CDR3 runs to 14 residues. The germline gives CDR1 LGHNA, CDR2 YNFKEQ. CDR3 sequence reads: CASSQVRGIHTQYF. The CDR3 DNA follows: TGTGCCAGCAGCCAAGTAAGAGGTATACATACGCAGTATTTT.

The chain links TRBV6-5 to TRBJ1-1; D remains unclear. V was cut by 6 bases and J by 1 base, with 12 bases left in between. Germline loops: CDR1 MNHEY, CDR2 SVGAGI. The CDR3 contains 14 residues. This CDR3 is CASRGMTPNTEAFF. Written as DNA, the CDR3 is TGTGCCAGCAGAGGCATGACACCGAACACTGAAGCTTTCTTT.

The CDR3 spells CASSHGLFQETQYF. The CDR3 DNA reads TGTGCCAGCAGCCACGGACTGTTCCAAGAGACCCAGTACTTC. V gene TRBV4-2 combines with J gene TRBJ2-5; D is possibly TRBD2 (5 bases). The CDR3 is 14 residues long. The V end was cut by 3 bases, the J end by 1 base, with 9 bases between. The germline CDR1 and CDR2 sequences are LGHNA and YNFKEQ.

The sample holds a few counts of this clone. The V gene is TRBV7-2, the J gene TRBJ2-7; possible D gene TRBD1, 6 bases. Germline V gene lookup returns CDR1 SGHTA and CDR2 FQGNSA. Trimming removed 0 bases at V and 1 base at J, with 13 bases between. The CDR3 is 16 amino acids. The CDR3 region is CASSLARAGESYEQYF. In DNA form, the CDR3 reads TGTGCCAGCAGCTTAGCCAGGGCAGGGGAATCCTACGAGCAGTACTTC.

The chain combines TRBV9 with TRBJ1-1; 11 nucleotides agree with TRBD1. Trimming at V came to 4 bases and at J to 4 bases, leaving 3 bases not matched to a gene. Germline CDR1 reads SGDLS; CDR2 reads YYNGEE. The CDR3 contains 14 residues. The CDR3 bases are TGTGCCAGCAGCACGGGACAGGGGGTCACTGAAGCTTTCTTT. This translates into CASSTGQGVTEAFF.

This sequence joins TRBV15 and TRBJ1-5; D is ambiguous. The length of the CDR3 is 14 residues. Trimming pared 4 bases from V and 2 bases from J, leaving 9 bases between. The V gene's germline CDR1 is LNHNV and CDR2 YYDKDF (reference sequence). CDR3 sequence (DNA): TGTGCCACCAGCACTCGGGTTGGCAATCAGCCCCAGCATTTT. This sequence encodes CATSTRVGNQPQHF. The entire variable domain, with the rest obtained from reference TRBV15 and TRBJ1-5, is as follows: DAMVIQNPRYQVTQFGKPVTLSCSQTLNHNVMYWYQQKSSQAPKLLFHYYDKDFNNEADTPDNFQSRRPNTSFCFLDIRSPGLGDTAMYLCATSTRVGNQPQHFGDGTRLSIL.

This chain uses TRBV23-1 with TRBJ1-6; 8 nucleotides match TRBD1. TRBV23-1 is an ORF, and what it does is uncertain. The CDR3 consists of 17 residues. Trimming cost V 6 bases and J 5 bases; bases outside gene matches: 12. The DNA of the CDR3 is TGCGCCAGCAGCGACGCTACCGGGACAGGTGATAATTCACCCCTCCACTTT. This gives the protein CASSDATGTGDNSPLHF.

This chain links TRBV3-1 (or the pseudogene TRBV3-2) with TRBJ1-1; D is ambiguous. The germline V gene has CDR1 LGHDT and CDR2 YNNKEL (reference sequence). CDR3 length: 13 residues. Trimming shortened V by 7 bases and J by 4 bases, and 13 bases separated the two germline ends. The DNA for the CDR3 is TGTGCCAGCATTCTTGAGGGCGGCACTGAAGCTTTCTTT. Its translation: CASILEGGTEAFF.

V is TRBV10-3 and J is TRBJ2-7; unclear D gene. The CDR3 sequence is 14 residues long. Germline V gives CDR1 ENHRY, CDR2 SYGVKD. V shed 2 bases and J shed 2 bases, with 10 bases lying between them. The CDR3 region is CAISEGIPTYEQYF. CDR3 DNA sequence: TGTGCCATCAGTGAGGGCATCCCCACCTACGAGCAGTACTTC.